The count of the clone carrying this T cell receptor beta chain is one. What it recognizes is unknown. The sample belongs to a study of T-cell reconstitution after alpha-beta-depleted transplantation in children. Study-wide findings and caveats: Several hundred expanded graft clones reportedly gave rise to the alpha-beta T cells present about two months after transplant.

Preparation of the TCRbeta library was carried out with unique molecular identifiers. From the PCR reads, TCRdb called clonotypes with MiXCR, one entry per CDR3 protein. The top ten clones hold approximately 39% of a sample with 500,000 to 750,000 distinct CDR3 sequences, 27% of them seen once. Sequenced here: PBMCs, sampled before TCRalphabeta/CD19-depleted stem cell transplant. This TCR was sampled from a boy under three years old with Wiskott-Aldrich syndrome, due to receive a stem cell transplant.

CDR3 residues: CATAGTEHSDTQYF. The CDR3 DNA follows: TGTGCCACCGCTGGGACGGAACATTCAGATACGCAGTATTTT. J is TRBJ2-3 and V is TRBV24-1; D may correspond to TRBD1 or TRBD2 (5 bases each). This CDR3 has 14 residues. Between the trimmed V and J ends, which lost 9 bases and 4 bases, there was a span of 16 bases. The germline CDR1 and CDR2 sequences are KGHDR and SFDVKD.